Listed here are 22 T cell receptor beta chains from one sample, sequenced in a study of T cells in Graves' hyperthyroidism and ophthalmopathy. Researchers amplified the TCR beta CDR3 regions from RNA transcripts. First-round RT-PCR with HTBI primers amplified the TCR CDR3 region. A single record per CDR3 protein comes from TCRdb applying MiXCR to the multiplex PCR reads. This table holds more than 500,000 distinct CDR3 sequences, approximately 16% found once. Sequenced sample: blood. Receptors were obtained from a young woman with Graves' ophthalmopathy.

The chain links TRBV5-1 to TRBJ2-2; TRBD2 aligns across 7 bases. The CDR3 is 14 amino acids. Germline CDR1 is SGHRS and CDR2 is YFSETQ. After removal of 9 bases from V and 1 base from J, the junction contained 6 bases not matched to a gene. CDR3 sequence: CATTPGGNTGELFF. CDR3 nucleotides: TGCGCCACGACTCCGGGAGGGAACACCGGGGAGCTGTTTTTT.

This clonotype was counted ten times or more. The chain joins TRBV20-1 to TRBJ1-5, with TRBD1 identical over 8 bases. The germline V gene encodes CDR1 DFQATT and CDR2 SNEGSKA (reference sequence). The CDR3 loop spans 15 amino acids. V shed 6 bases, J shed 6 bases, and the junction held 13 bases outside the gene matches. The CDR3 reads CSAPSGTGRIQPQHF. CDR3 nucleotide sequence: TGCAGTGCCCCTTCCGGGACAGGCAGAATTCAGCCCCAGCATTTT.

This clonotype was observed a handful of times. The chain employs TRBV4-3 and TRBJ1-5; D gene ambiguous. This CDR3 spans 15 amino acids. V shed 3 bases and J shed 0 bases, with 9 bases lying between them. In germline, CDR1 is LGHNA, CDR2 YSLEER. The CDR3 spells CASSQDVYSNQPQHF. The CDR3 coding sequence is TGCGCCAGCAGCCAGGATGTTTATAGCAATCAGCCCCAGCATTTT.

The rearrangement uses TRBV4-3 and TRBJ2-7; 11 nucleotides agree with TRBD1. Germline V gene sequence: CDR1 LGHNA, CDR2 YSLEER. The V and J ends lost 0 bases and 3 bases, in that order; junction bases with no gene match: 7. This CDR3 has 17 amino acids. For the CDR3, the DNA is TGCGCCAGCAGCCAAGATCGGACAGGGGGCCAATTCTACGAGCAGTACTTC. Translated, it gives CASSQDRTGGQFYEQYF.

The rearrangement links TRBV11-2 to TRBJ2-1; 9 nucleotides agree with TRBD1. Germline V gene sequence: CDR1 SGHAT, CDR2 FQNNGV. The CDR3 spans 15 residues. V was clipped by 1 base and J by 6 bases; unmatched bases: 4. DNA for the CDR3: TGTGCCAGCAGCTTAGGTGAGACAGGGGGCAATGAGCAGTTCTTC. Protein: CASSLGETGGNEQFF.

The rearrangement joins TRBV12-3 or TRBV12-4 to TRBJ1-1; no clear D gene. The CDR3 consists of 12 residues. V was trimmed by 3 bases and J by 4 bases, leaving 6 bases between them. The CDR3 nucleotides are TGTGCCAGCAGTTTTGAGGTCACTGAAGCTTTCTTT. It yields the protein CASSFEVTEAFF.

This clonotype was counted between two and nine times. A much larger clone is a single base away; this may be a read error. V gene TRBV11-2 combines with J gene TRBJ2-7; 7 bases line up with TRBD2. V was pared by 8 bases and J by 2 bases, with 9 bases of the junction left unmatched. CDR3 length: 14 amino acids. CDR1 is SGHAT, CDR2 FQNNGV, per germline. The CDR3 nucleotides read TGTGCCAGCGGCCACCGGGGGGTTCCCTACGAGCAGTACTTC. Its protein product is CASGHRGVPYEQYF. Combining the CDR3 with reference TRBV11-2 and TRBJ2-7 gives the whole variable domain EAGVAQSPRYKIIEKRQSVAFWCNPISGHATLYWYQQILGQGPKLLIQFQNNGVVDDSQLPKDRFSAERLKGVDSTLKIQPAKLEDSAVYLCASGHRGVPYEQYFGPGTRLTVT.

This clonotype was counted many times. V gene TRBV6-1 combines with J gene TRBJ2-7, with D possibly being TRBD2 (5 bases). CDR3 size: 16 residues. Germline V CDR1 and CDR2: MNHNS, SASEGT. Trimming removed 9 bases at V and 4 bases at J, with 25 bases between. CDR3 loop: CASSSGELVSGYEQYF. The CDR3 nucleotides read TGTGCCAGTTCATCGGGTGAACTAGTCTCGGGATACGAGCAGTACTTC.

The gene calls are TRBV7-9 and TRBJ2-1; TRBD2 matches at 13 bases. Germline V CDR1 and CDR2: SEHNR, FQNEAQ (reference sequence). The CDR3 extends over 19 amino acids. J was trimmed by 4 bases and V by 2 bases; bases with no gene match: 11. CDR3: CASSLKNLGLAGQYNEQFF. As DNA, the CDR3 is TGTGCCAGCAGCTTAAAAAACTTGGGACTAGCGGGACAGTACAATGAGCAGTTCTTC.

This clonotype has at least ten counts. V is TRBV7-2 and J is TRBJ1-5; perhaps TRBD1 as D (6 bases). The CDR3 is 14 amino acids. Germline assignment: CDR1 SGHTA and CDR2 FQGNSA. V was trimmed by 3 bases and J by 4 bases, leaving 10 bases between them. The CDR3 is CASSLGTLNQPQHF. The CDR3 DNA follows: TGTGCCAGCAGCTTGGGGACACTAAATCAGCCCCAGCATTTT.

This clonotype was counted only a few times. This CDR3 is CASSDWGSTAQYF. The CDR3 nucleotides are TGTGCCAGCAGTGACTGGGGGAGTACGGCCCAGTACTTC. The V and J genes are TRBV6-1 and TRBJ2-5; perhaps D is TRBD1 or TRBD2 (5 bases each). V shed 3 bases and J shed 9 bases, with 14 bases lying between them. The CDR3 has 13 amino acids. Per germline, CDR1 MNHNS and CDR2 SASEGT.

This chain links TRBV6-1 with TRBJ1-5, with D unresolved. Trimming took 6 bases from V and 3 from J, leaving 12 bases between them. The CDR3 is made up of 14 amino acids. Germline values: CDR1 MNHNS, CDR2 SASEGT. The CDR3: CASSQETLNQPQHF. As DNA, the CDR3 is TGTGCCAGCAGCCAGGAGACTCTCAATCAGCCCCAGCATTTT.

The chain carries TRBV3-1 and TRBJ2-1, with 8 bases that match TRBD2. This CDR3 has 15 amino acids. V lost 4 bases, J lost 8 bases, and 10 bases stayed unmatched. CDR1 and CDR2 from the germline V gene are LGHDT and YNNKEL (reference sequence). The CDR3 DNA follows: TGTGCCAGCAGCCCCTCACGGGAGGGGTGGGATGAGCAGTTCTTC. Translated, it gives CASSPSREGWDEQFF.

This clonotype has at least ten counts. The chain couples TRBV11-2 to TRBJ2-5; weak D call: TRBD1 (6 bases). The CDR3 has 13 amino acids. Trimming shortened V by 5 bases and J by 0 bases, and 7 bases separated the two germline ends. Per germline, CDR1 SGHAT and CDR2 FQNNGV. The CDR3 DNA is TGTGCCAGCAGCAGGGACAACCAAGAGACCCAGTACTTC. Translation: CASSRDNQETQYF. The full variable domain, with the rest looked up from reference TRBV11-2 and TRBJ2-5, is EAGVAQSPRYKIIEKRQSVAFWCNPISGHATLYWYQQILGQGPKLLIQFQNNGVVDDSQLPKDRFSAERLKGVDSTLKIQPAKLEDSAVYLCASSRDNQETQYFGPGTRLLVL.

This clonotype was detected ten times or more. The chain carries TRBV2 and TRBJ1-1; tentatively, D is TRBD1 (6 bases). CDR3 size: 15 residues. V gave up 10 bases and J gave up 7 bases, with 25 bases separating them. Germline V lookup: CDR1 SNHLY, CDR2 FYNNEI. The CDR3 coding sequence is TGTGCCAAATATGCAGACAGGTCCGGATTACTTGAAGCTTTCTTT. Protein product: CAKYADRSGLLEAFF. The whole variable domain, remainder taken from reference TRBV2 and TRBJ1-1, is EPEVTQTPSHQVTQMGQEVILRCVPISNHLYFYWYRQILGQKVEFLVSFYNNEISEKSEIFDDQFSVERPDGSNFTLKIRSTKLEDSAMYFCAKYADRSGLLEAFFGQGTRLTVV.

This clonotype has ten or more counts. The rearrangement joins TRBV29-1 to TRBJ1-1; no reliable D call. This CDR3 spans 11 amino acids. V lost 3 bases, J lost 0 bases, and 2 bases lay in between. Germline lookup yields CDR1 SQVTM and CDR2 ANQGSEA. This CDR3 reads CSVDVNTEAFF. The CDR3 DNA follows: TGCAGCGTTGATGTGAACACTGAAGCTTTCTTT.

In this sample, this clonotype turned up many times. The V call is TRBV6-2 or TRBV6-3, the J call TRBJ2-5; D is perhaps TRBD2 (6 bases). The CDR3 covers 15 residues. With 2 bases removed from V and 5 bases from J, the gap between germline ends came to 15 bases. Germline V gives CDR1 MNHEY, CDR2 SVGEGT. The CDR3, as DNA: TGTGCCAGCAGTTACCCCACATGGGACTTCGAGACCCAGTACTTC. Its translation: CASSYPTWDFETQYF.

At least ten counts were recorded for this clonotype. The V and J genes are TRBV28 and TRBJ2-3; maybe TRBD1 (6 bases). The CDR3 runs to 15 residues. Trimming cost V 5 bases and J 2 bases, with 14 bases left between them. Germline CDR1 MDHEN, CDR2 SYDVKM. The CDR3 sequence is CASSTQGWHTDTQYF. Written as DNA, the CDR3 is TGTGCCAGCAGTACACAGGGTTGGCACACAGATACGCAGTATTTT.

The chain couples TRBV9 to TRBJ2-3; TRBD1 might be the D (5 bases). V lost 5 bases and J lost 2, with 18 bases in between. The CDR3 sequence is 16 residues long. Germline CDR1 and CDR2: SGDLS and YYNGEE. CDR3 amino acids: CASSTRAATDTDTQYF. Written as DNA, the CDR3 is TGTGCCAGCAGTACCCGGGCAGCGACAGACACAGATACGCAGTATTTT.

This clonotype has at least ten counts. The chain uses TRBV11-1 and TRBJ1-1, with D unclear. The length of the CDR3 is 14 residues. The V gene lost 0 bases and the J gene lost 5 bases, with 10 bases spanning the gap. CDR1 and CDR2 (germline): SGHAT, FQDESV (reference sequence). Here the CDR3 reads CASSLASAGTEAFF. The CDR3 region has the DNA TGTGCCAGCAGCTTAGCATCGGCGGGGACTGAAGCTTTCTTT.

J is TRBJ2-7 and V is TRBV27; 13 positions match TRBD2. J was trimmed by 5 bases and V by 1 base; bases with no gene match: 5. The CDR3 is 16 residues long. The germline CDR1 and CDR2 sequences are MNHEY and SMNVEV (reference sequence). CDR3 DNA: TGTGCCAGCAGTTTATTGACGACTAGCGGGAGGCACGAGCAGTACTTC. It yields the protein CASSLLTTSGRHEQYF.

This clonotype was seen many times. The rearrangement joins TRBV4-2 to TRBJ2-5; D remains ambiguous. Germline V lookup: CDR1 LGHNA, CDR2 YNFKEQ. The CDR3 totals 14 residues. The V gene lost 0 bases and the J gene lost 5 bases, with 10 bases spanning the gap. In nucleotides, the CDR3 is TGTGCCAGCAGCCAAGATATCAGTGTGGAGACCCAGTACTTC. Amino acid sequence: CASSQDISVETQYF.